This entry is about one T cell receptor (beta chain). RNA extraction and reverse transcription yielded cDNA as sequencing template. Method: immunoSEQ multiplex PCR; TCRdb's copy keeps in-frame clones and lacks some. In the table there are over 110,000 clones, about 51% of which are singletons. The data are from a study of CD8+ T cells in alopecia areata. The germline gives CDR1 MNHEY, CDR2 SVGAGI. V was pared by 11 bases and J by 0 bases, with 17 bases between. The CDR3 runs to 14 residues. This TCR derives from a human donor with alopecia areata. V gene TRBV6-5 combines with J gene TRBJ2-7; D possibly corresponds to TRBD1 (6 bases). The material was CD4+ T cells sorted from blood, obtained at week 0. CDR3 DNA: TGTGCCGTTAAAAACAGGGCGCTCTCCTACGAGCAGTACTTC. It yields the protein CAVKNRALSYEQYF.